The clone carrying this T cell receptor (beta chain) was counted only a few times. One end of the junction varies from germline; a read error may be responsible. The entry originates in a study of blood T cell repertoires in COVID-19. Germline-derived CDR1 and CDR2 are MNHEY and SVGAGI. This CDR3 is built from 12 residues. Assay: immunoSEQ multiplex PCR; the TCRdb copy retains only in-frame clones and omits some. The repertoire has 25,000 to 35,000 clones, 65% to 90% of them found once; the top ten carry about 25%. This clonotype was sampled from a human donor in a cohort sampled during active COVID-19. The sequenced sample consisted of peripheral blood. The rearrangement uses TRBV6-5 and TRBJ2-7; D is perhaps TRBD2 (6 bases). Here the CDR3 DNA reads TGTGCCAGCAGCCTTTTTAGGGAGGAAAGGTCCTTC. Translation gives CASSLFREERSF.